These 13 T cell receptor beta chains originate from one sample sequenced in a study of shared clonotypes between healthy human individuals. Method: immunoSEQ multiplex PCR; TCRdb's copy keeps in-frame clones and lacks some. There are roughly 2.5 million clones in the sample; around 90% occur only once, and about 0.13% lies in the top ten. Material for sequencing was naive CD4+ T cells sorted from blood. Subset defined: CD45RA+ positively selected. The source is a man younger than 30 in good health.

This clone was detected only a few times. The chain is built from TRBV30 and TRBJ1-2; D is perhaps TRBD1 (5 bases). CDR3 length equals 13 residues. Per the germline V gene, CDR1 is GTSNPN and CDR2 is SVGIG (reference sequence). The V end was cut by 2 bases, the J end by 2 bases, with 9 bases between. The CDR3 reads CAWSPAGNYGYTF. DNA for the CDR3: TGTGCCTGGAGTCCTGCAGGGAACTATGGCTACACCTTC.

The count of this clone is one. Within the sample, other DNA sequences also encode this same CDR3. This chain uses TRBV28 with TRBJ1-2; D gene ambiguous. The CDR3 extends over 11 amino acids. The V gene's germline CDR1 is MDHEN and CDR2 SYDVKM. V was cut by 4 bases and J by 3 bases, with 3 bases left in between. CDR3 amino acids: CASSSDYGYTF. DNA of the CDR3: TGTGCCAGCAGTTCGGACTATGGCTACACCTTC.

The V call is TRBV5-4, the J call TRBJ1-1; tentatively, D is TRBD1 (5 bases). This CDR3 is built from 16 residues. From germline, CDR1 is SGHNT and CDR2 YYREEE (reference sequence). Trimming removed 5 bases at V and 6 bases at J, with 23 bases between. CDR3 in amino acids: CASRAGPSGPQPEAFF. The CDR3 nucleotides read TGTGCCAGCAGGGCGGGGCCCAGTGGTCCCCAGCCTGAAGCTTTCTTT.

The rearrangement links TRBV6-5 to TRBJ2-7, with TRBD2 identical over 13 bases. This CDR3 has 15 amino acids. Germline assignment: CDR1 MNHEY and CDR2 SVGAGI. The V gene end was trimmed by 4 bases and the J gene end by 6 bases; junction bases not matched to a gene: 6. CDR3 DNA sequence: TGTGCCAGCAGTTCAGGACTAGCGGGAGTTTCCGAGCAGTACTTC. Protein product: CASSSGLAGVSEQYF.

The CDR3 loop reads CATTATGTLYAGYTF. The CDR3, as DNA: TGTGCCACCACCGCGACAGGTACGCTCTATGCTGGCTACACCTTC. The chain uses TRBV7-2 and TRBJ1-2; D is possibly TRBD1 (6 bases). The CDR3 has 15 residues. Germline CDR1 reads SGHTA; CDR2 reads FQGNSA. V lost 10 bases, J lost 7 bases, and 25 bases lay in between.

The gene calls are TRBV6-1 and TRBJ2-5; D is unclear. V was cut by 0 bases and J by 8 bases, with 13 bases left in between. Germline loops: CDR1 MNHNS, CDR2 SASEGT. The CDR3 has 14 amino acids. CDR3 sequence: CASSEALPVETQYF. The CDR3 DNA is TGTGCCAGCAGTGAAGCGCTTCCGGTGGAAACCCAGTACTTC.

The chain couples TRBV2 to TRBJ1-4; D might be TRBD1 (6 bases). Germline CDR1 SNHLY, CDR2 FYNNEI. V was clipped by 4 bases and J by 8 bases, with 11 bases between them. The CDR3 extends over 13 amino acids. The CDR3 region is CASSAQGGEKLFF. CDR3 sequence (DNA): TGTGCCAGCAGTGCACAGGGTGGAGAAAAACTGTTTTTT.

The rearrangement links TRBV10-1 to TRBJ2-1; D may be TRBD1 (5 bases). The CDR3 runs 15 residues. V gave up 2 bases and J gave up 0 bases, with 8 bases separating them. Germline lookup yields CDR1 WNHNN and CDR2 SYGVQD (reference sequence). Here the CDR3 DNA reads TGCGCCAGCAGTGAGCAGGGTATCTCCTACAATGAGCAGTTCTTC. Its protein product is CASSEQGISYNEQFF.

The count of this clone is one. The chain carries TRBV2 and TRBJ2-7; D remains unclear. CDR1 and CDR2 from the germline V gene are SNHLY and FYNNEI. This CDR3 is built from 12 residues. V shed 4 bases and J shed 9 bases, with 13 bases lying between them. Here the CDR3 reads CASSGAAPGQYF. In nucleotides, the CDR3 is TGTGCCAGCAGTGGGGCAGCTCCTGGGCAGTACTTC.

The rearrangement uses TRBV5-4 and TRBJ1-1, with D hard to call. Germline V lookup: CDR1 SGHNT, CDR2 YYREEE (reference sequence). V shed 0 bases and J shed 8 bases, with 8 bases lying between them. This CDR3 has 12 amino acids. The CDR3 loop reads CASSLDGREAFF. CDR3 DNA: TGTGCCAGCAGCTTGGACGGTCGAGAAGCTTTCTTT.

The J gene is TRBJ1-1, the V gene TRBV7-3, with D uncertain. The V and J ends lost 5 bases and 0 bases respectively, with 7 bases between them. The CDR3 has 13 amino acids. Germline V lookup: CDR1 SGHTA, CDR2 FQGTGA. The CDR3 nucleotides are TGTGCCAGCAGCCGGGATATGAACACTGAAGCTTTCTTT. It translates to CASSRDMNTEAFF.

V is TRBV18 and J is TRBJ2-7; 9 bases match TRBD2. The V segment lost 6 bases and the J segment 1 base; nucleotides outside the gene matches: 7. Germline CDR1 and CDR2: KGHSH and LQKENI. The CDR3 runs to 15 residues. The chain's CDR3 is CASSLRAGGSYEQYF. Written as DNA, the CDR3 is TGTGCCAGCTCCCTCAGAGCGGGAGGATCCTACGAGCAGTACTTC.

Turning to this clone: This sample includes further DNA sequences coding for the same CDR3. This sequence joins TRBV5-6 and TRBJ1-5; D remains ambiguous. The V gene lost 3 bases and the J gene lost 6 bases, with 10 bases spanning the gap. This CDR3 has 13 residues. Germline CDR1 is SGHDT and CDR2 is YYEEEE. The CDR3 bases are TGTGCCAGCAGCTCTGGGGTGGCTCAGCCCCAGCATTTT. Its protein is CASSSGVAQPQHF.